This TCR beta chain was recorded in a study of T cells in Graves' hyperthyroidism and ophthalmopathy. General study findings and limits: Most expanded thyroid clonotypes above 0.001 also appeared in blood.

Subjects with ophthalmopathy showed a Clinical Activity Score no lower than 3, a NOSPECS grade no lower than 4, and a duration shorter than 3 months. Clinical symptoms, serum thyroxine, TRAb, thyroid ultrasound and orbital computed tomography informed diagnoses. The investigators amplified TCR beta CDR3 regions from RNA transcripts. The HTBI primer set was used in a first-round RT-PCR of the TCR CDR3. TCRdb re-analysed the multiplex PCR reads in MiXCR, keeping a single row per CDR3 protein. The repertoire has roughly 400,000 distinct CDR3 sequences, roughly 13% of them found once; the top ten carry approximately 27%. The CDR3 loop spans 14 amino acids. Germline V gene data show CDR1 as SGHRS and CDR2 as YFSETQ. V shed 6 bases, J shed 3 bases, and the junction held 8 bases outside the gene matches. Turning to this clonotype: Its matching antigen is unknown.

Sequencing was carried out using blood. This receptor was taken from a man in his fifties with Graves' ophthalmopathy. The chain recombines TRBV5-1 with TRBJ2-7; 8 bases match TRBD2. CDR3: CASNPGLVDYEQYF. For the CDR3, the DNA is TGCGCCAGCAACCCGGGACTAGTTGACTACGAGCAGTACTTC.